The 23 T cell receptor beta chains below were found in one sample sequenced in a study of blood T cell repertoires in COVID-19. Clones were read by immunoSEQ multiplex PCR, and TCRdb kept only the in-frame ones, dropping some. In the table there are some 190,000 clones, 70% to 90% of which are singletons. The sequenced sample was peripheral blood. The receptors were sampled from a man between 60 and 75 years old with acute or convalescent COVID-19.

The chain uses TRBV30 and TRBJ2-2; a weak D match, TRBD1 (5 bases). The germline CDR1 and CDR2 sequences are GTSNPN and SVGIG (reference sequence). V dropped 4 bases and J dropped 2 bases, with 11 bases sitting between them. CDR3 length: 14 residues. CDR3 sequence: CAWTRQINTGELFF. CDR3 in DNA: TGTGCCTGGACTCGACAGATCAACACCGGGGAGCTGTTTTTT.

This clone appeared a single time. The gene calls are TRBV29-1 and TRBJ2-5, with D perhaps matching TRBD2 (6 bases). Deletions cut 6 bases from V and 4 bases from J, with 18 bases between. CDR1 is SQVTM, CDR2 ANQGSEA, per germline. The CDR3 is made up of 14 amino acids. CDR3 DNA sequence: TGCAGCGTCGGAGTGACTAGATCCGGAGAGACCCAGTACTTC. Translation: CSVGVTRSGETQYF.

This clone is a singleton in its sample. The CDR3: CASSEAAAGNTIYF. In DNA form, the CDR3 reads TGTGCCAGCAGTGAAGCTGCTGCGGGAAACACCATATATTTT. The gene calls are TRBV6-1 and TRBJ1-3, with unresolved D. Germline CDR1 reads MNHNS; CDR2 reads SASEGT. The CDR3 has 14 amino acids. Trimming pared 0 bases from V and 4 bases from J, leaving 7 bases between.

The chain carries TRBV7-8 and TRBJ2-3; the D is unclear. The germline V gene encodes CDR1 SGHVS and CDR2 FQNEAQ. The ends were cut back, 1 base at V and 5 bases at J, with 4 bases in the middle. The CDR3 totals 12 residues. CDR3 bases: TGTGCCAGCAGCTTAGTAGTAGATACGCAGTATTTT. Translated: CASSLVVDTQYF.

The genes are TRBV7-2 and TRBJ1-4; 9 bases line up with TRBD1. V was clipped by 5 bases and J by 7 bases; unmatched bases: 8. CDR3 length: 15 amino acids. In germline, CDR1 is SGHTA, CDR2 FQGNSA. The CDR3: CASSAVTGGGEKLFF. The DNA of the CDR3 is TGTGCCAGCAGCGCGGTGACAGGGGGAGGTGAAAAACTGTTTTTT.

The chain links TRBV4-3 to TRBJ2-5, with TRBD2 identical over 9 bases. The ends lost 2 bases at V and 4 bases at J; junction bases unmatched: 8. The CDR3 is 16 amino acids. CDR1 is LGHNA, CDR2 YSLEER, per germline. The CDR3 protein is CASSQSGQLAGETQYF. The CDR3 nucleotides read TGCGCCAGCAGCCAAAGTGGGCAACTAGCGGGAGAGACCCAGTACTTC.

The J gene is TRBJ1-1, the V gene TRBV5-1, with D possibly matching TRBD1 (6 bases). The V gene lost 1 base and the J gene lost 4 bases, with 14 bases spanning the gap. Germline V gene sequence: CDR1 SGHRS, CDR2 YFSETQ. This CDR3 comprises 15 residues. CDR3 nucleotide sequence: TGCGCCAGCAGCTTGATCGGGGGGGCTAGCACTGAAGCTTTCTTT. Amino acid sequence: CASSLIGGASTEAFF. Filled out from reference TRBV5-1 and TRBJ1-1, the complete variable domain reads KAGVTQTPRYLIKTRGQQVTLSCSPISGHRSVSWYQQTPGQGLQFLFEYFSETQRNKGNFPGRFSGRQFSNSRSEMNVSTLELGDSALYLCASSLIGGASTEAFFGQGTRLTVV.

This chain uses TRBV19 with TRBJ2-3; 9 bases are shared with TRBD2. The V and J ends lost 5 bases and 4 bases, in that order; junction bases with no gene match: 7. Looked up from germline, CDR1 is LNHDA and CDR2 is SQIVND (reference sequence). The CDR3 extends over 15 amino acids. The CDR3 nucleotides read TGTGCCAGTAGTCCCCTAGCGGGATTTGCAGATACGCAGTATTTT. Residues: CASSPLAGFADTQYF. The complete variable domain, with remaining parts taken from reference TRBV19 and TRBJ2-3, reads DGGITQSPKYLFRKEGQNVTLSCEQNLNHDAMYWYRQDPGQGLRLIYYSQIVNDFQKGDIAEGYSVSREKKESFPLTVTSAQKNPTAFYLCASSPLAGFADTQYFGPGTRLTVL.

The chain recombines TRBV5-1 with TRBJ1-1, with D hard to call. The CDR3 extends over 14 amino acids. Per the germline V gene, CDR1 is SGHRS and CDR2 is YFSETQ. Trimming removed 4 bases at V and 1 base at J, with 11 bases between. The CDR3 DNA is TGCGCCAGCAGCGGCCTCGGGAGGAACACTGAAGCTTTCTTT. Translation: CASSGLGRNTEAFF.

The chain uses TRBV28 and TRBJ2-7; 9 bases align to TRBD2. Germline CDR1 reads MDHEN; CDR2 reads SYDVKM. V lost 5 bases and J lost 2; bases outside the gene matches: 1. This CDR3 region has 13 residues. Here the CDR3 DNA reads TGTGCCAGCAGTCGGACTAGCGCCTACGAGCAGTACTTC. Its translation is CASSRTSAYEQYF. Looking up the rest from reference TRBV28 and TRBJ2-7 gives the full variable domain: DVKVTQSSRYLVKRTGEKVFLECVQDMDHENMFWYRQDPGLGLRLIYFSYDVKMKEKGDIPEGYSVSREKKERFSLILESASTNQTSMYLCASSRTSAYEQYFGPGTRLTVT.

As concerns this clone: In the same sample, other DNA sequences code for this CDR3. The rearrangement uses TRBV18 and TRBJ2-3; no clear D gene. Germline V lookup: CDR1 KGHSH, CDR2 LQKENI. Trimming pared 0 bases from V and 1 base from J, leaving 5 bases between. The length of the CDR3 is 14 residues. CDR3 DNA: TGTGCCAGCTCACCACCATCTCGCACAGATACGCAGTATTTT. Its protein is CASSPPSRTDTQYF.

V is TRBV28 and J is TRBJ1-5; D not resolved. V dropped 5 bases and J dropped 2 bases, with 7 bases sitting between them. This CDR3 region has 13 residues. Germline CDR1 is MDHEN and CDR2 is SYDVKM. The CDR3 coding sequence is TGTGCCAGCAGTGAGGCGGGCAATCAGCCCCAGCATTTT. It encodes CASSEAGNQPQHF.

About this clone itself: A junction end diverges from the germline sequence, so it may reflect a read error. This rearrangement joins TRBV7-7 to TRBJ2-5, with D maybe TRBD2 (5 bases). The CDR3 consists of 13 residues. Per the germline V gene, CDR1 is SSHAT and CDR2 is FNYEAQ (reference sequence). CDR3 residues: CASSKDSSGTQYF. The DNA of the CDR3 is TGTGCTAGCAGCAAGGACTCCTCGGGGACCCAGTACTTC.

J is TRBJ2-1 and V is TRBV19, with 7 bases matching TRBD1. V was clipped by 9 bases and J by 5 bases; unmatched bases: 7. The germline V gene encodes CDR1 LNHDA and CDR2 SQIVND (reference sequence). The CDR3 is 13 amino acids. CDR3 DNA: TGTGCCAGCTCTCCCAGGGGGAACAATGAGCAGTTCTTC. Translated: CASSPRGNNEQFF.

The rearrangement joins TRBV6-4 to TRBJ2-1; a possible D gene is TRBD1 (6 bases). This CDR3 region has 14 residues. Germline V lookup: CDR1 MRHNA, CDR2 SNTAGT. Between the trimmed V and J ends, which lost 0 bases and 8 bases, there was a span of 11 bases. CDR3 sequence: CASSDSFKGDEQFF. The CDR3 DNA reads as TGTGCCAGCAGTGACTCGTTTAAGGGGGATGAGCAGTTCTTC.

The V and J genes are TRBV7-2 and TRBJ2-3; D might be TRBD1 (6 bases). Trimming removed 6 bases from V and 5 bases from J, with 15 bases in between. Germline CDR1 SGHTA, CDR2 FQGNSA. The CDR3 totals 14 residues. In DNA, the CDR3 is TGTGCCAGCAGTTCACACAGGGCCGGAGATACGCAGTATTTT. Translating it yields CASSSHRAGDTQYF.

This chain links TRBV3-1 (or the pseudogene TRBV3-2) with TRBJ1-4; 7 bases agree with TRBD1. J was trimmed by 8 bases and V by 4 bases; bases with no gene match: 13. There are 16 residues in the CDR3. CDR1 and CDR2 (germline): LGHDT, YNNKEL (reference sequence). DNA of the CDR3: TGTGCCAGCAGCCTTCCACCGGGACAGCGGGGGGAAAAACTGTTTTTT. It encodes CASSLPPGQRGEKLFF.

This chain joins TRBV5-1 and TRBJ2-4; D gene uncertain. Deletions cut 4 bases from V and 0 bases from J, with 14 bases between. The CDR3 runs 16 residues. Germline assignment: CDR1 SGHRS and CDR2 YFSETQ. This chain's CDR3 is CASSPSTALAKNIQYF. Written as DNA, the CDR3 is TGCGCCAGCAGCCCATCTACAGCCTTAGCCAAAAACATTCAGTACTTC.

CDR3 in DNA: TGTGCCAGCCGCTCCCCCCCGGAGGGCCAGCTCGAGCAGTACTTC. As protein: CASRSPPEGQLEQYF. The chain couples TRBV28 to TRBJ2-7; maybe TRBD2 (6 bases). This CDR3 is 15 amino acids long. V was pared by 8 bases and J by 6 bases, with 23 bases between. Germline CDR1 reads MDHEN; CDR2 reads SYDVKM.

The V gene is TRBV4-3, the J gene TRBJ1-2; a weak D match, TRBD1 (5 bases). In germline, CDR1 is LGHNA, CDR2 YSLEER. V was cut by 0 bases and J by 6 bases, with 17 bases left in between. This CDR3 comprises 16 residues. The CDR3 loop reads CASSQDWGKWGDGYTF. CDR3 DNA: TGCGCCAGCAGCCAAGATTGGGGCAAATGGGGGGATGGCTACACCTTC.

The chain carries TRBV5-1 and TRBJ2-2; tentatively, D is TRBD2 (6 bases). The CDR3 extends over 15 amino acids. Trimming left V 4 bases short and J 4 bases short, with 14 bases between. The germline CDR1 and CDR2 sequences are SGHRS and YFSETQ. The CDR3 protein is CASSLAGGGTGELFF. The CDR3 bases are TGCGCCAGCAGCCTGGCTGGGGGAGGCACCGGGGAGCTGTTTTTT. The full variable domain, in which reference TRBV5-1 and TRBJ2-2 provide the parts outside the CDR3, is KAGVTQTPRYLIKTRGQQVTLSCSPISGHRSVSWYQQTPGQGLQFLFEYFSETQRNKGNFPGRFSGRQFSNSRSEMNVSTLELGDSALYLCASSLAGGGTGELFFGEGSRLTVL.

V and J are TRBV6-5 and TRBJ2-1, with 8 nucleotides matching TRBD2. The CDR3 sequence is 15 residues long. V lost 6 bases to trimming and J lost 5 bases; unmatched junction nucleotides: 9. The germline V gene encodes CDR1 MNHEY and CDR2 SVGAGI. The CDR3 is CASSKRERGDNEQFF. CDR3 DNA sequence: TGTGCCAGCAGCAAGCGGGAGAGGGGGGACAATGAGCAGTTCTTC.

Concerning this clone: Different DNA sequences within this sample yield the same CDR3. The J gene is TRBJ2-7, the V gene TRBV19; tentatively, D is TRBD2 (6 bases). Trimming took 1 base from V and 1 from J, leaving 11 bases between them. The CDR3 contains 15 residues. From germline, CDR1 is LNHDA and CDR2 SQIVND (reference sequence). In DNA, the CDR3 is TGTGCCAGTAGTATAGGGTTGGGAGGTTCCTACGAGCAGTACTTC. Protein sequence: CASSIGLGGSYEQYF. Variable domain in full (rest from reference TRBV19 and TRBJ2-7): DGGITQSPKYLFRKEGQNVTLSCEQNLNHDAMYWYRQDPGQGLRLIYYSQIVNDFQKGDIAEGYSVSREKKESFPLTVTSAQKNPTAFYLCASSIGLGGSYEQYFGPGTRLTVT.